This TCR beta chain comes out of a study of siplizumab effects on memory and regulatory T cells. On this clone: The antigen remains unidentified.

TCRdb keeps only in-frame clones here, not all; method: immunoSEQ multiplex PCR. In the table there are over 95,000 clones, around 93% of which are singletons. Per the germline V gene, CDR1 is KGHSH and CDR2 is LQKENI. V was pared by 1 base and J by 3 bases, with 11 bases between. The CDR3 length is 15 residues. Regarding the study as a whole: Alloreactive sequences traceable to unstimulated CD4+ memory cells declined significantly under siplizumab.

Input material: non-Treg CD4+ T cells sorted from blood. The clonotype comes from a human donor in good health. The chain joins TRBV18 to TRBJ2-3; TRBD1 is a possible D gene (5 bases). CDR3 coding DNA: TGTGCCAGCTCACCACAGGGGTTTGGTACAGATACGCAGTATTTT. Protein: CASSPQGFGTDTQYF.